Included here is one T cell receptor beta chain sequence, with context. The antigen is undetermined. This sample was taken from a study of T cell repertoires in cytomegalovirus infection. One entry per CDR3 protein, called by TCRdb with MiXCR from the reads. The sample gives approximately 910,000 distinct CDR3 sequences, approximately 32% of which show up once; under 15% is in the top ten. Germline V gene lookup returns CDR1 MGHRA and CDR2 YSYEKL. The CDR3 loop spans 14 amino acids. Study observations and caveats: The ex vivo response was dominated by HLA-C-restricted CMV-specific TCR beta clonotypes.

The sequence came from a human donor in good health (CMV status not recorded). Some clones in this sample may be carry-over from other donors' samples. V and J are TRBV4-1 and TRBJ2-7; TRBD1 or TRBD2 may be the D gene (5 bases each). The source material was cultured CD8+ T cells from PBMCs, sampled from culture after CMV antigen stimulation. CDR3: CANSQEGRVNEQYV. The CDR3 DNA reads as TGCGCCAACAGCCAAGAGGGCAGGGTCAACGAGCAGTACGTC.